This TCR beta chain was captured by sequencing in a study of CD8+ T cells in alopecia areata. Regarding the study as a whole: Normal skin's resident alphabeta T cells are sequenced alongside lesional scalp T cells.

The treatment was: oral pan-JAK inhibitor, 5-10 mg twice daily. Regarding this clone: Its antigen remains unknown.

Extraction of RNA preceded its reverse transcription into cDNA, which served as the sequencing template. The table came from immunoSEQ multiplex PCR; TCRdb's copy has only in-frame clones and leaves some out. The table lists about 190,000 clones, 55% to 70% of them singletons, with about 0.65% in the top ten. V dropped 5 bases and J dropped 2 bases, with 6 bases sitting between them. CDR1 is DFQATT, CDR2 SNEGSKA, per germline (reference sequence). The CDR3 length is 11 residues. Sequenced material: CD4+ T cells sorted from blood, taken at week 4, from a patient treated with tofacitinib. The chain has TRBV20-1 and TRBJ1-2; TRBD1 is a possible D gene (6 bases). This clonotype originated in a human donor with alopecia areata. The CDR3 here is CSAQGNYGYTF. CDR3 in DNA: TGCAGTGCTCAGGGGAACTATGGCTACACCTTC.